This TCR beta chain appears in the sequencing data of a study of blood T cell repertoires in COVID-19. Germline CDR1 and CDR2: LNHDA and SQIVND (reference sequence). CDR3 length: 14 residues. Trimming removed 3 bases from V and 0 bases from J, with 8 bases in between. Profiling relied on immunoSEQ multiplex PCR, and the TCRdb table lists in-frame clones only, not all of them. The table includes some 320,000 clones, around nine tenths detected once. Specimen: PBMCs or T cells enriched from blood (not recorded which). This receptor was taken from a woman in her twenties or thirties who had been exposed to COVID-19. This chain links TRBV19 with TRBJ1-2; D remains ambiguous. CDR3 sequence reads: CASSIGGTNYGYTF. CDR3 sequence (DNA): TGTGCCAGTAGTATTGGCGGCACTAACTATGGCTACACCTTC.